This entry lists 20 T cell receptor beta chains sequenced from one sample in a study of T cells in Graves' hyperthyroidism and ophthalmopathy. Amplification of TCR beta CDR3 regions used RNA as the template. HTBI primers were used for first-round RT-PCR of the TCR CDR3. TCRdb redid the calling of the multiplex PCR reads with MiXCR, one entry per CDR3 protein. The data show around 690,000 distinct CDR3 sequences, less than 25% seen once. Sequencing was done on a sample of blood. All receptors derive from a man aged 25-40 years with Graves' ophthalmopathy.

The chain joins TRBV5-1 to TRBJ1-2; 7 positions match TRBD1. Germline V gene data show CDR1 as SGHRS and CDR2 as YFSETQ. J lost 5 bases, V lost 4 bases, and 8 bases had no gene match. The CDR3 has 14 amino acids. The CDR3 nucleotides are TGCGCCAGCAGCACCCCCGGGACAGAATATGGCTACACCTTC. It yields the protein CASSTPGTEYGYTF.

The chain links TRBV25-1 to TRBJ2-7, with TRBD1 matching over 7 bases. The CDR3 has 13 amino acids. Germline trimming cut 7 bases from V and 4 bases from J; bases unmatched to any gene: 7. CDR1 is MGHDK and CDR2 is SYGVNS in the germline V gene. The CDR3 DNA is TGTGCCAGCACCAAAGGGGGCGGGTACGAGCAGTACTTC. Protein product: CASTKGGGYEQYF.

In this sample, this clonotype turned up many times. The CDR3 here is CASSSNQGSDGYTF. CDR3 nucleotide sequence: TGTGCCAGCAGCTCGAACCAGGGGTCGGATGGCTACACCTTC. The chain employs TRBV11-2 and TRBJ1-2; D might be TRBD1 (6 bases). The CDR3 loop spans 14 amino acids. V was pared by 4 bases and J by 6 bases, with 15 bases between. The germline gives CDR1 SGHAT, CDR2 FQNNGV.

Many counts were recorded for this clonotype. V usage is TRBV28 and J usage is TRBJ2-7, with 10 bases matching TRBD2. Trimming removed 5 bases from V and 0 bases from J; junction bases left unmatched: 10. The CDR3 totals 17 residues. Looked up from germline, CDR1 is MDHEN and CDR2 is SYDVKM. The CDR3 coding sequence is TGTGCCAGCAGTACCCGGACTAGCGGTCCTAGCTCCTACGAGCAGTACTTC. As protein: CASSTRTSGPSSYEQYF.

A few counts support this clonotype. V gene TRBV6-9 combines with J gene TRBJ1-5; D gene uncertain. Trimming pared 3 bases from V and 2 bases from J, leaving 11 bases between. This CDR3 is built from 15 residues. CDR1 MNHGY and CDR2 SVAAGI come from the germline V gene. The CDR3 coding sequence is TGTGCCAGCAGTTACCCCGGACCGGGCAATCAGCCCCAGCATTTT. Its translation is CASSYPGPGNQPQHF.

The chain links TRBV6-2 or TRBV6-3 to TRBJ2-5, with 7 bases identical to TRBD2. This CDR3 has 17 amino acids. CDR1 and CDR2 from the germline V gene are MNHEY and SVGEGT. After removal of 4 bases from V and 4 bases from J, the junction contained 15 bases not matched to a gene. CDR3 in DNA: TGTGCCAGCAGTTTCCTAGCGGACCCTATCGTAGGAGAGACCCAGTACTTC. Residues: CASSFLADPIVGETQYF.

This clonotype was observed a handful of times. The chain couples TRBV28 to TRBJ2-2; TRBD2 aligns across 7 bases. The CDR3 is made up of 14 amino acids. Germline CDR1 MDHEN, CDR2 SYDVKM. Losses at the gene ends were 6 bases for V and 7 bases for J; bases not matched to a gene: 8. The CDR3 sequence is CASSWTRFGGELFF. For the CDR3, the DNA is TGTGCCAGCAGCTGGACTAGGTTTGGCGGGGAGCTGTTTTTT.

V is TRBV15 and J is TRBJ2-5, with 11 bases lining up with TRBD2. The CDR3 loop spans 15 amino acids. CDR1 and CDR2 from the germline V gene are LNHNV and YYDKDF (reference sequence). Germline trimming cut 5 bases from V and 1 base from J; bases unmatched to any gene: 3. The CDR3 nucleotides are TGTGCCACCAGCGGAGGGACTAGCGGCCAAGAGACCCAGTACTTC. Protein product: CATSGGTSGQETQYF.

V usage is TRBV7-9 and J usage is TRBJ2-5; TRBD1 is a possible D gene (6 bases). The CDR3 runs to 15 residues. Trimming stripped 0 bases from V and 5 bases from J, with 13 bases between. In germline, CDR1 is SEHNR, CDR2 FQNEAQ (reference sequence). The CDR3 here is CASSLAQGMSETQYF. The CDR3 DNA sequence: TGTGCCAGCAGCTTAGCGCAGGGGATGAGTGAGACCCAGTACTTC. Full variable domain (missing parts from reference TRBV7-9 and TRBJ2-5): DTGVSQNPRHKITKRGQNVTFRCDPISEHNRLYWYRQTLGQGPEFLTYFQNEAQLEKSRLLSDRFSAERPKGSFSTLEIQRTEQGDSAMYLCASSLAQGMSETQYFGPGTRLLVL.

The chain combines TRBV19 with TRBJ2-1, with TRBD2 matching over 14 bases. Unmatched junction bases numbered 8, after V lost 7 bases and J lost 12 bases. Germline CDR1 LNHDA, CDR2 SQIVND (reference sequence). The CDR3 runs 14 residues. The DNA for the CDR3 is TGTGCCAGTACCGGGACTAGCGGGAGTACGGCGCAGTTCTTC. Its translation is CASTGTSGSTAQFF. The whole variable domain, remainder taken from reference TRBV19 and TRBJ2-1, is DGGITQSPKYLFRKEGQNVTLSCEQNLNHDAMYWYRQDPGQGLRLIYYSQIVNDFQKGDIAEGYSVSREKKESFPLTVTSAQKNPTAFYLCASTGTSGSTAQFFGPGTRLTVL.

This clonotype showed up many times. The chain joins TRBV2 to TRBJ2-5, with D tentatively TRBD1 or TRBD2 (5 bases each). The CDR3 is 13 residues long. V dropped 7 bases and J dropped 7 bases, with 16 bases sitting between them. Germline lookup yields CDR1 SNHLY and CDR2 FYNNEI. CDR3 protein: CASTPDGTGTQYF. In nucleotides, the CDR3 is TGTGCCAGCACTCCAGACGGGACCGGGACCCAGTACTTC.

This chain links TRBV7-6 with TRBJ1-2; no definite D call. The CDR3 is 13 amino acids. Germline V gene sequence: CDR1 SGHVS, CDR2 FNYEAQ. With 4 bases removed from V and 4 bases from J, the gap between germline ends came to 10 bases. The chain's CDR3 is CASSSTPSYGYTF. CDR3 bases: TGTGCCAGCAGCTCGACACCCTCCTATGGCTACACCTTC.

The gene calls are TRBV7-9 and TRBJ2-7; 7 positions match TRBD2. Per germline, CDR1 SEHNR and CDR2 FQNEAQ (reference sequence). The CDR3 loop spans 15 amino acids. J lost 7 bases, V lost 0 bases, and 9 bases had no gene match. CDR3 sequence: CASSLAVSGLGEQYF. The CDR3 nucleotides are TGTGCCAGCAGCTTAGCGGTTAGCGGGCTGGGTGAGCAGTACTTC.

This clonotype was found a few times. The chain has TRBV20-1 and TRBJ1-4; 8 nucleotides line up with TRBD1. This CDR3 is 15 amino acids long. The germline V gene encodes CDR1 DFQATT and CDR2 SNEGSKA (reference sequence). After removal of 6 bases from V and 4 bases from J, the junction contained 10 bases not matched to a gene. This chain's CDR3 is CSAKGQGGFNEKLFF. CDR3 sequence (DNA): TGCAGTGCAAAAGGACAGGGAGGTTTTAATGAAAAACTGTTTTTT.

The CDR3 spells CASSPTGNARAQYF. The CDR3 nucleotides are TGTGCCAGCAGTCCTACCGGGAACGCCAGAGCCCAGTACTTC. V usage is TRBV12-3 or TRBV12-4 and J usage is TRBJ2-5; perhaps TRBD2 as D (5 bases). Trimming took 5 bases from V and 9 from J, leaving 19 bases between them. The CDR3 contains 14 residues.

There are a few counts of this clonotype. The V and J genes are TRBV10-1 and TRBJ1-5, with no clear D. The CDR3 length is 13 residues. Germline-derived CDR1 and CDR2 are WNHNN and SYGVQD (reference sequence). The V gene lost 8 bases and the J gene lost 0 bases, with 8 bases spanning the gap. The CDR3 is CASREISNQPQHF. In DNA form, the CDR3 reads TGCGCCAGCCGCGAGATTAGCAATCAGCCCCAGCATTTT.

At least ten counts were recorded for this clonotype. The chain is built from TRBV28 and TRBJ1-5; weak D call: TRBD1 (5 bases). This CDR3 contains 14 residues. V lost 3 bases, J lost 3 bases, and 9 bases lay in between. Germline V gene sequence: CDR1 MDHEN, CDR2 SYDVKM. CDR3: CASSFEGFNQPQHF. The CDR3 DNA reads as TGTGCCAGCAGTTTTGAGGGGTTCAATCAGCCCCAGCATTTT.

The CDR3 here is CASILNRGQVAKLFF. The CDR3 DNA is TGTGCCAGCATATTAAACAGGGGGCAGGTTGCAAAACTGTTTTTT. J is TRBJ1-4 and V is TRBV2, with 9 bases that match TRBD1. Germline CDR1 reads SNHLY; CDR2 reads FYNNEI. The trim removed 7 bases at V and 10 bases at J, leaving 13 bases unmatched. The CDR3 is made up of 15 amino acids.

The J gene is TRBJ2-6, the V gene TRBV27; 8 bases match TRBD1. The germline gives CDR1 MNHEY, CDR2 SMNVEV (reference sequence). The ends lost 5 bases at V and 2 bases at J; junction bases unmatched: 8. CDR3 length equals 17 residues. The CDR3 loop is CASSPQGAKTGANVLTF. In nucleotides, the CDR3 is TGTGCCAGCAGTCCTCAGGGGGCTAAGACTGGGGCCAACGTCCTGACTTTC. Based on the CDR3 plus reference TRBV27 and TRBJ2-6, the full variable domain is EAQVTQNPRYLITVTGKKLTVTCSQNMNHEYMSWYRQDPGLGLRQIYYSMNVEVTDKGDVPEGYKVSRKEKRNFPLILESPSPNQTSLYFCASSPQGAKTGANVLTFGAGSRLTVL.

This clonotype was detected only a few times. The V and J genes are TRBV5-1 and TRBJ2-1, with 7 bases lining up with TRBD1. Germline V gene lookup returns CDR1 SGHRS and CDR2 YFSETQ. This CDR3 is built from 14 residues. After removal of 4 bases from V and 2 bases from J, the junction contained 3 bases not matched to a gene. The CDR3 is CASSIDRAYNEQFF. The CDR3 DNA is TGCGCCAGCAGCATTGACAGGGCCTACAATGAGCAGTTCTTC.